One and the same sample provided the 20 T cell receptor beta chains below, sequenced in a study of early T cells in non-severe SARS-CoV-2 infection. From the 5' RACE reads, TCRdb called clonotypes with MiXCR, one entry per CDR3 protein. In the table there are approximately 79,000 distinct CDR3 sequences, 9.5% to 15% of which are singletons. The source material was whole blood. Receptor source: an adult who was a healthcare worker with PCR-confirmed SARS-CoV-2 infection or an uninfected control (not recorded which).

This clonotype has ten or more counts. The chain recombines TRBV28 with TRBJ1-5; maybe TRBD1 (5 bases). The CDR3 loop spans 13 amino acids. Trimming removed 3 bases at V and 6 bases at J, with 9 bases between. Germline CDR1 and CDR2: MDHEN and SYDVKM. The CDR3 DNA sequence: TGTGCCAGCAGTTTTAAGGGGTTTCAGCCCCAGCATTTT. This codes for CASSFKGFQPQHF.

This clonotype was seen a handful of times. The gene calls are TRBV3-1 and TRBJ2-3, with TRBD1 matching 9 bases. Germline loops: CDR1 LGHDT, CDR2 YNNKEL (reference sequence). CDR3 size: 16 residues. Unmatched junction bases numbered 7, after V lost 4 bases and J lost 2 bases. This CDR3 reads CASSLWTGEPTDTQYF. The CDR3 bases are TGTGCCAGCAGCCTCTGGACAGGGGAGCCCACAGATACGCAGTATTTT.

This clonotype was seen a few times. CDR3 in amino acids: CASSINSNQPQHF. DNA of the CDR3: TGTGCCAGCAGCATTAATAGCAATCAGCCCCAGCATTTT. The J gene is TRBJ1-5, the V gene TRBV6-2 or TRBV6-3; D gene uncertain. The CDR3 is 13 residues long. Germline CDR1 and CDR2: MNHEY and SVGEGT. V dropped 6 bases and J dropped 0 bases, with 6 bases sitting between them.

Many counts were recorded for this clonotype. The rearrangement joins TRBV18 to TRBJ2-4, with 10 bases lining up with TRBD2. V was clipped by 6 bases and J by 8 bases; unmatched bases: 7. Germline V gene sequence: CDR1 KGHSH, CDR2 LQKENI. The CDR3 totals 14 residues. CDR3 sequence: CASSTLAGRYIQYF. For the CDR3, the DNA is TGTGCCAGCTCCACACTAGCGGGGAGGTACATTCAGTACTTC.

This clonotype has more than one count but fewer than ten. The chain joins TRBV29-1 to TRBJ1-1, with D maybe TRBD1 (5 bases). V lost 5 bases to trimming and J lost 0 bases, with 10 bases between them. CDR3 size: 13 residues. Germline loops: CDR1 SQVTM, CDR2 ANQGSEA. CDR3 in amino acids: CSVQQVLNTEAFF. The CDR3 DNA follows: TGCAGCGTTCAACAGGTCCTGAACACTGAAGCTTTCTTT.

This clonotype was recorded a few times. J is TRBJ1-5 and V is TRBV7-8; D not resolved. The germline CDR1 and CDR2 sequences are SGHVS and FQNEAQ. The CDR3 extends over 16 amino acids. The V and J ends lost 0 bases and 4 bases respectively, with 13 bases between them. The DNA of the CDR3 is TGTGCCAGCAGCTTAGCTTTCGCCCTTGGGAATCAGCCCCAGCATTTT. It yields the protein CASSLAFALGNQPQHF.

The J gene is TRBJ2-7, the V gene TRBV7-2; D possibly corresponds to TRBD1 (5 bases). V was pared by 3 bases and J by 2 bases, with 14 bases between. Germline assignment: CDR1 SGHTA and CDR2 FQGNSA. The CDR3 loop spans 15 amino acids. Here the CDR3 reads CASSFSLGLTYEQYF. CDR3 DNA: TGTGCCAGCAGCTTTTCTCTGGGGCTAACCTACGAGCAGTACTTC.

This clonotype was picked up many times. The chain has TRBV20-1 and TRBJ1-4, with D possibly TRBD1 on 6 matching bases. Germline assignment: CDR1 DFQATT and CDR2 SNEGSKA (reference sequence). This CDR3 is built from 19 residues. Trimming removed 1 base from V and 0 bases from J, with 21 bases in between. CDR3 residues: CSARGTGRGGRATNEKLFF. In DNA form, the CDR3 reads TGCAGTGCTAGAGGAACGGGTCGAGGGGGGCGCGCAACTAATGAAAAACTGTTTTTT.

Only a few counts were recorded for this clonotype. The CDR3 bases are TGTGCCAGCAGCTTGTATCCTTCCACTGAAGCTTTCTTT. Its protein is CASSLYPSTEAFF. The rearrangement joins TRBV5-4 to TRBJ1-1; D is undetermined. CDR1 is SGHNT, CDR2 YYREEE, per germline (reference sequence). The germline V and J ends were trimmed by 1 base and 4 bases, with 8 bases remaining between them. The CDR3 totals 13 residues.

This chain links TRBV10-3 with TRBJ2-3; D call uncertain. This CDR3 has 13 amino acids. CDR1 and CDR2 (germline): ENHRY, SYGVKD. Trimming took 2 bases from V and 1 from J, leaving 4 bases between them. The CDR3 region has the DNA TGTGCCATCAGTGAGGGGGGCACAGATACGCAGTATTTT. Residues: CAISEGGTDTQYF.

The chain has TRBV20-1 and TRBJ2-7, with a possible D match to TRBD1 (6 bases). Per germline, CDR1 DFQATT and CDR2 SNEGSKA (reference sequence). The CDR3 spans 13 residues. Deletions cut 4 bases from V and 0 bases from J, with 10 bases between. The CDR3 coding sequence is TGCAGTGCTAATAAGGGGGTCTCCTACGAGCAGTACTTC. This gives the protein CSANKGVSYEQYF.

This clonotype has a handful of counts. V is TRBV12-3 or TRBV12-4 and J is TRBJ1-1; D might be TRBD1 (5 bases). V gave up 7 bases and J gave up 7 bases, with 16 bases separating them. The CDR3 spans 13 residues. In DNA, the CDR3 is TGTGCCAGCACCCTCCAGGGTAGCGTTGAAGCTTTCTTT. Encoded protein: CASTLQGSVEAFF.

V usage is TRBV29-1 and J usage is TRBJ2-2, with D possibly being TRBD1 or TRBD2 (5 bases each). The length of the CDR3 is 12 residues. Trimming shortened V by 3 bases and J by 5 bases, and 7 bases separated the two germline ends. CDR1 is SQVTM and CDR2 is ANQGSEA in the germline V gene. CDR3 sequence reads: CSVEGETGELFF. CDR3 DNA sequence: TGCAGCGTTGAGGGGGAGACCGGGGAGCTGTTTTTT.

This chain uses TRBV19 with TRBJ2-7; tentative D call: TRBD1 (5 bases). The V end lost 3 bases, the J end lost 2 bases, and 26 bases lay between the germline ends. CDR3 length: 19 amino acids. Per germline, CDR1 LNHDA and CDR2 SQIVND (reference sequence). The CDR3 region is CASSIQDTRAAFPTYEQYF. The CDR3 DNA sequence: TGTGCCAGTAGTATTCAGGATACCAGGGCGGCCTTTCCGACCTACGAGCAGTACTTC.

This clonotype turned up a few times. J is TRBJ2-6 and V is TRBV6-6; D is possibly TRBD1 (6 bases). The CDR3 runs to 15 residues. CDR1 is MNHNY and CDR2 is SVGAGI in the germline V gene (reference sequence). Trimming took off 4 bases at V and 2 bases at J, with 9 bases between the two ends. The CDR3 bases are TGTGCCAGCAGTTTCAGGGGAACTGGGGCCAACGTCCTGACTTTC. This gives the protein CASSFRGTGANVLTF.

This clonotype was recorded many times. The rearrangement uses TRBV12-3 or TRBV12-4 and TRBJ2-7; 7 bases match TRBD2. This CDR3 is 15 amino acids long. V trimming: 5 bases; J trimming: 0 bases; junction bases outside the gene matches: 7. The CDR3 coding sequence is TGTGCCAGCAGTACGGGGGGTACCTCCTCCTACGAGCAGTACTTC. Protein: CASSTGGTSSYEQYF.

In its sample, this clonotype was seen many times. Lacking the conserved final phenylalanine or tryptophan, this CDR3 likely reflects a read error. The DNA is omitted, as the CDR3 cannot be located on it reliably, and the CDR3 follows TCRdb's listing. This sequence joins TRBV7-9 and TRBJ1-1. Germline V gives CDR1 SEHNR, CDR2 FQNEAQ (reference sequence). The CDR3 totals 9 residues, both ends included. CDR3 region: CASSAGALL.

At least ten counts were recorded for this clonotype. V is TRBV20-1 and J is TRBJ2-7; 9 nucleotides agree with TRBD1. V was pared by 5 bases and J by 6 bases, with 8 bases of the junction left unmatched. The germline CDR1 and CDR2 sequences are DFQATT and SNEGSKA (reference sequence). The CDR3 sequence is 13 residues long. CDR3 sequence (DNA): TGCAGTGCTGGAAACAGGGGGCGCATCGAGCAGTACTTC. It specifies CSAGNRGRIEQYF.

This chain uses TRBV20-1 with TRBJ1-1; the D gene is possibly TRBD1 (6 bases). The ends were cut back, 1 base at V and 5 bases at J, with 11 bases in the middle. Germline lookup yields CDR1 DFQATT and CDR2 SNEGSKA (reference sequence). The CDR3 contains 13 residues. The CDR3 DNA reads as TGCAGTGCTAGAGTTACAGGGAGGACTGAAGCTTTCTTT. Residues: CSARVTGRTEAFF.

The CDR3 protein is CASSLIHSGRTQYF. The DNA of the CDR3 is TGTGCCAGCAGCTTAATCCATAGCGGGCGTACGCAGTATTTT. V gene TRBV11-2 combines with J gene TRBJ2-3; 7 bases align to TRBD2. The V segment lost 2 bases and the J segment 8 bases; nucleotides outside the gene matches: 7. Germline CDR1 is SGHAT and CDR2 is FQNNGV. This CDR3 has 14 residues.